Here is one TCR beta chain with its context. This sample was taken from a study of T cell changes during pregnancy in multiple sclerosis. Measured with immunoSEQ multiplex PCR; TCRdb has only the in-frame clones, and not every one. The sample has around 63,000 clones, roughly 91% seen once; the top ten hold roughly 2%. CDR3 length: 14 amino acids. V lost 7 bases and J lost 7; bases outside the gene matches: 9. Germline values: CDR1 MNHEY, CDR2 SVGAGI. The chain joins TRBV6-5 to TRBJ2-1, with TRBD1 matching 8 bases. The TCR sequence derives from a female donor in good health, enrolled as a control in a pregnancy study. Material: peripheral blood, obtained in the third trimester of pregnancy. CDR3 residues: CASTSGGAKNEQFF. In DNA form, the CDR3 reads TGTGCCAGCACTTCAGGGGGCGCAAAGAATGAGCAGTTCTTC.